The rows below give T cell receptor beta chains drawn from one sample of a study of patients and donors after allogeneic stem cell transplantation. TCRdb re-called the RT-PCR reads through MiXCR, storing one row per CDR3 protein. The sample carries more than 150,000 distinct CDR3 sequences, 41% recorded once. The sequenced sample was blood, either unsorted or a sorted T cell fraction (not recorded which). All receptors come from a human donor who was either an allogeneic HSCT recipient or a stem cell or donor lymphocyte infusion donor (not recorded which). It is not recorded whose cells these are; they may come from a transplant donor. Both conserved end residues are part of each CDR3. The D gene is left open where the match is weak. Expanded clones get a size class; other rows say once, few or many, or leave the size out.

TRBJ1-1 | TRBV13 | TRBD1 | few | TGTGCCAGCAGTTACCGGACAGGTCTCGCTGAAGCTTTCTTT | CASSYRTGLAEAFF
TRBJ1-1 | TRBV6-2/TRBV6-3 | TRBD1 | . | TGTGCCAGCAGTTACCTCGGGACAGGTTTGAACACTGAAGCTTTCTTT | CASSYLGTGLNTEAFF
TRBJ2-1 | TRBV24-1 | . | . | TGTGCCACCAGTGATCCCGACAGGGAGCAGTTCTTC | CATSDPDREQFF
TRBJ1-5 | TRBV7-2 | . | . | TGTGCCAGCAGCTTAGCCAGTCAGCTAATTAGCAATCAGCCCCAGCATTTT | CASSLASQLISNQPQHF
TRBJ2-7 | TRBV5-6 | TRBD1 | . | TGTGCCAGCAGCGTCCGGGACAGGGGATCTCGGGAGCAGTACTTC | CASSVRDRGSREQYF
TRBJ2-5 | TRBV18 | . | once | TGTGCCAGCTCGTCGGCCCAAGAGACCCAGTACTTC | CASSSAQETQYF
TRBJ2-2 | TRBV3-1 | TRBD2 | . | TGTGCCAGCAGCCAAGAAGGAGGGAGGGTATACAACACCGGGGAGCTGTTTTTT | CASSQEGGRVYNTGELFF
TRBJ1-1 | TRBV29-1 | TRBD1 | few | TGCAGCGTTCTTCAGGGGGGAGGCAGTAGCACTGAAGCTTTCTTT | CSVLQGGGSSTEAFF
TRBJ2-2 | TRBV7-2 | . | . | TGTGCCAGCAGGGCTCGGGAAAACACCGGGGAGCTGTTTTTT | CASRARENTGELFF
TRBJ1-1 | TRBV5-1 | . | . | TGCGCCAGCAGGAGAGGGGACACTGAAGCTTTCTTT | CASRRGDTEAFF
TRBJ1-2 | TRBV7-9 | . | once | TGTGCCTGCCTACTACTGGAATCCTTCTATGGCTACACCTTC | CACLLLESFYGYTF
TRBJ1-4 | TRBV9 | TRBD1 | . | TGTGCCAGCAGCGCCGCCGGGGGGACAGGGAAAGAAAAACTGTTTTTT | CASSAAGGTGKEKLFF
TRBJ1-1 | TRBV29-1 | . | few | TGCAGCACCCTTGGAGACAAGTCTGACCATATGAACACTGAAGCTTTCTTT | CSTLGDKSDHMNTEAFF
TRBJ1-1 | TRBV6-5 | . | many | TGTGCCAGCAGTTACGGCACTGAAGCTTTCTTT | CASSYGTEAFF
TRBJ2-2 | TRBV6-5 | . | . | TGTGCCAGCAGCCCCAGGCAGGTCGCCGGGGAGCTGTTTTTT | CASSPRQVAGELFF
TRBJ1-2 | TRBV12-3/TRBV12-4 | . | . | TGTGCCAGCAGTTTAAACATCGAGGGAACTAACTATGGCTACACCTTC | CASSLNIEGTNYGYTF
TRBJ2-1 | TRBV28 | . | few | TGTGCCAGCAGTTTGTCCGGCGGCGGTGAGCAGTTCTTC | CASSLSGGGEQFF
TRBJ1-1 | TRBV12-3/TRBV12-4 | . | . | TGTGCCAGCAGATTAGTAGGCCATGTGCCGGAAGCTTTCTTT | CASRLVGHVPEAFF
TRBJ2-2 | TRBV14 | . | . | TGTGCCAGCAGCCAAGATCAAGGCACTAGCAAGACCGGGGAGCTGTTTTTT | CASSQDQGTSKTGELFF
TRBJ1-3 | TRBV7-9 | . | . | TGTGCCAGCAGTGAATACGGAGACACCATATATTTT | CASSEYGDTIYF
TRBJ2-7 | TRBV27 | TRBD2 | . | TGTGCCAGCAGTTCACTCGCGGGAGGGCCCCACGAGCAGTACTTC | CASSSLAGGPHEQYF
TRBJ2-4 | TRBV6-1 | TRBD2 | once | TGTGCCAGCAAGTTTGGGGGGGACCAAATCAAAAACATTCAGTACTTC | CASKFGGDQIKNIQYF
TRBJ2-3 | TRBV7-9 | TRBD2 | few | TGTGCCAGCAGCCGCGGACTAGCGGGAGGCACAGATACGCAGTATTTT | CASSRGLAGGTDTQYF
TRBJ2-1 | TRBV27 | . | few | TGTGCCAGCAGTCCCCTCGGTAGCTGGAATGAGCAGTTCTTC | CASSPLGSWNEQFF
TRBJ2-2 | TRBV4-3 | TRBD2 | . | TGCGCCAGCAGCCAGGATAGCGGGAGAGGGACCGGGGAGCTGTTTTTT | CASSQDSGRGTGELFF
TRBJ2-3 | TRBV27 | . | . | TGTGCCAGCAGCTTTAGCGGAATATTAGGAGATACGCAGTATTTT | CASSFSGILGDTQYF
TRBJ1-1 | TRBV9 | . | . | TGTGCCAGCAGCGAGGCGACAGCCTTGAACACTGAAGCTTTCTTT | CASSEATALNTEAFF
TRBJ2-2 | TRBV14 | . | . | TGTGCCAGCAGCCAAGGAAGGGAGCTGTTTTTT | CASSQGRELFF
TRBJ1-2 | TRBV5-1 | TRBD1 | . | TGCGCCAGCAGCTTATCCGGGACAGGGAGATCAGTGTATGGCTATACCTTC | CASSLSGTGRSVYGYTF
TRBJ1-2 | TRBV5-1 | TRBD1 | . | TGCGCCAGCAGCTCGCACAGGGGAGACTATGGCTACACCTTC | CASSSHRGDYGYTF
TRBJ2-7 | TRBV3-1 | TRBD2 | . | TGTGCCAGCAGTCCCGCTGGACTAGCCTACGAGCAGTACTTC | CASSPAGLAYEQYF
TRBJ1-2 | TRBV7-2 | . | . | TGTGCCAGCAGCTCGTCCGGACTTCTCTATGGCTACACCTTC | CASSSSGLLYGYTF
TRBJ1-5 | TRBV4-2 | . | . | TGTGCCAGCAGCCAAACGTCTGTCGGGGATTCAAACCAGCCCCAGCATTTT | CASSQTSVGDSNQPQHF
TRBJ2-5 | TRBV12-3/TRBV12-4 | TRBD2 | . | TGTGCCAGCACCGGACTAGCGGGAGACGGAGAGACCCAGTACTTC | CASTGLAGDGETQYF
TRBJ1-5 | TRBV6-2/TRBV6-3 | . | few | TGTGCCAGCAGTTACTCATTCATTTACAAGACTCCAAATCAGCCCCAGCATTTT | CASSYSFIYKTPNQPQHF
TRBJ2-2 | TRBV5-1 | . | . | TGCGCCAGCAGCTCAACAGGGTTGGACACCGGGGAGCTGTTTTTT | CASSSTGLDTGELFF
TRBJ2-5 | TRBV28 | TRBD1 | once | TGTGCCAGCAGTCACGCCGGGACAGTCCAAGAGACCCAGTACTTC | CASSHAGTVQETQYF
TRBJ2-3 | TRBV27 | . | . | TGTGCCAGCAATCCCCCGGGACTCACAGATACGCAGTATTTT | CASNPPGLTDTQYF
TRBJ2-3 | TRBV5-1 | . | . | TGCGCCAGCAAGGGATCTGACACAGATACGCAGTATTTT | CASKGSDTDTQYF
TRBJ1-2 | TRBV7-9 | . | few | TGTGCCAGCAGCTTAGCTTCGGCCCTGATCACCTTC | CASSLASALITF
TRBJ2-1 | TRBV29-1 | TRBD1 | . | TGCAGCGTGGACGGGACAGACTCCTACAATGAGCAGTTCTTC | CSVDGTDSYNEQFF
TRBJ1-2 | TRBV6-1 | TRBD1 | . | TGTGCCAGCAGTGAAGGGGACAGGGGCAACTATGGCTACACCTTC | CASSEGDRGNYGYTF
TRBJ1-4 | TRBV28 | . | few | TGTGCCAGCAGGTTGGACAGCAGTAATGAAAAACTGTTTTTT | CASRLDSSNEKLFF
TRBJ1-1 | TRBV20-1 | . | . | TGCAGTGCTAGGTTGGCCAGGACGAACACTGAAGCTTTCTTT | CSARLARTNTEAFF
TRBJ1-1 | TRBV6-6 | . | . | TGTGCCAGCAGTTACGCCCTGGGCACTGAAGCTTTCTTT | CASSYALGTEAFF
TRBJ2-7 | TRBV28 | . | . | TGTGCCAGCAGTTATCCGGGAGACACCTACGCGCAGTACTTC | CASSYPGDTYAQYF
TRBJ2-5 | TRBV7-9 | . | . | TGTGCCAGCGACAGTATGTTAGAGACCCAGTACTTC | CASDSMLETQYF
TRBJ1-1 | TRBV5-1 | . | . | TGCGCCAGCAGCTTGGAAGGTAGGACTATCACTGAAGCTTTCTTT | CASSLEGRTITEAFF